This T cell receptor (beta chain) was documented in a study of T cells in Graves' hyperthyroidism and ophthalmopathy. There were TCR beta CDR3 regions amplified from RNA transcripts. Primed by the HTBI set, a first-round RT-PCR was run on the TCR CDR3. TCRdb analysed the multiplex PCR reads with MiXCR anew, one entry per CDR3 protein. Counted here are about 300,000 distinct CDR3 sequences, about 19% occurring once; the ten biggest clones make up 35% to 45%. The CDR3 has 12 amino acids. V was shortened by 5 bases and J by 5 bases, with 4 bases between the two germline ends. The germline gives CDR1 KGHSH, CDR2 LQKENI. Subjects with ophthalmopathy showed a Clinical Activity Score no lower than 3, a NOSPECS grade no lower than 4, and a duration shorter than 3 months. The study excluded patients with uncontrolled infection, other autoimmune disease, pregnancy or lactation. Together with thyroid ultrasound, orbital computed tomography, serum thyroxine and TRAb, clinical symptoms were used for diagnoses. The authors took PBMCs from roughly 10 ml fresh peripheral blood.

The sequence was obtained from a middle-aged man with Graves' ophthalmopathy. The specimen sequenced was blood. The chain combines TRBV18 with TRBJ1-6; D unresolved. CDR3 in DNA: TGTGCCAGCTCAATAGATAATTCACCCCTCCACTTT. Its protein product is CASSIDNSPLHF.